A single T cell receptor (beta chain) is shown here with its context. The antigen remains undetermined. Germline V gene data show CDR1 as SGHAT and CDR2 as FQNNGV. V shed 5 bases, J shed 6 bases, and the junction held 9 bases outside the gene matches. This CDR3 is 15 amino acids long. This sample was taken from a study of shared clonotypes between healthy human individuals. Study-level background: CD4 naive and memory got three plates each, CD8 naive two, CD8 memory one.

Some clones are missing from TCRdb's copy, which holds only in-frame ones; the method was immunoSEQ multiplex PCR. There are just over 2,000,000 clones in the sample; roughly 94% occur only once, and 0.1% to 0.15% lies in the top ten. Findings of the study overall: Donors were few, which limited the genetic and exposure-history diversity represented. In a handful of donors, about 5% of naive CD4 clonotypes appeared in common.

The chain links TRBV11-2 to TRBJ1-4, with 7 bases matching TRBD1. The sample was naive CD4+ T cells sorted from blood. The subset here: CD45RA+ positively selected. This clonotype was obtained from a man younger than 30 in good health. The CDR3 here is CASSNDRAEHEKLFF. The DNA for the CDR3 is TGTGCCAGCAGCAACGACAGGGCAGAGCATGAAAAACTGTTTTTT.